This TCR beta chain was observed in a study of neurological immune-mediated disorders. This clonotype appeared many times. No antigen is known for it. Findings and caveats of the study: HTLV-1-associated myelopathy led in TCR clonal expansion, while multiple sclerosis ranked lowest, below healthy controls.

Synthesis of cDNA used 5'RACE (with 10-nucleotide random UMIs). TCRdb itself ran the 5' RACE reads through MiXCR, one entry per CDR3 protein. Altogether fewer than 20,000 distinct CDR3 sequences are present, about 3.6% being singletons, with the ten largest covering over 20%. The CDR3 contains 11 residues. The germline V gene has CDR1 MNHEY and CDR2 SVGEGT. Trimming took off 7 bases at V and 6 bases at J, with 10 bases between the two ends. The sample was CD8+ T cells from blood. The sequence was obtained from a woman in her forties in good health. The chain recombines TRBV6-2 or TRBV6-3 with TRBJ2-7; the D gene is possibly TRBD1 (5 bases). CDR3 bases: TGTGCCAGCACCCAAAGGGGCGAGCAGTACTTC. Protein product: CASTQRGEQYF.